These 27 T cell receptor beta chains came from one sample sequenced in a study of shared clonotypes between healthy human individuals. Assay used: immunoSEQ multiplex PCR; TCRdb lists only in-frame clones, some missing. The sample records a few hundred thousand clones, approximately 97% being singletons. Sequences were obtained from naive CD4+ T cells sorted from blood. Subset described: CD45RA+ positively selected. The receptors were gathered from a woman in her twenties or thirties in good health.

The chain combines TRBV5-4 with TRBJ2-1, with a tentative D call TRBD2 (5 bases). The CDR3 consists of 13 residues. Germline V CDR1 and CDR2: SGHNT, YYREEE (reference sequence). Trimming took off 7 bases at V and 1 base at J, with 9 bases between the two ends. CDR3 DNA sequence: TGTGCCAGCCGGAGCGGATCCTACAATGAGCAGTTCTTC. As protein: CASRSGSYNEQFF. The full variable domain, completed using reference TRBV5-4 and TRBJ2-1, is ETGVTQSPTHLIKTRGQQVTLRCSSQSGHNTVSWYQQALGQGPQFIFQYYREEENGRGNFPPRFSGLQFPNYSSELNVNALELDDSALYLCASRSGSYNEQFFGPGTRLTVL.

The chain joins TRBV5-6 to TRBJ2-7; D might be TRBD2 (6 bases). Germline V gives CDR1 SGHDT, CDR2 YYEEEE. This CDR3 has 15 residues. V shed 0 bases and J shed 7 bases, with 17 bases lying between them. Written as DNA, the CDR3 is TGTGCCAGCAGCTTGGGGCTAGCGAAATTTGGGGAGCAGTACTTC. This translates into CASSLGLAKFGEQYF.

The rearrangement joins TRBV6-1 to TRBJ2-3, with a weak D call TRBD1 (5 bases). The CDR3 runs to 17 residues. Trimming removed 2 bases from V and 2 bases from J, with 17 bases in between. The germline gives CDR1 MNHNS, CDR2 SASEGT. The CDR3 reads CASSEIRRAAHTDTQYF. The CDR3, as DNA: TGTGCCAGCAGTGAAATACGCAGGGCAGCCCACACAGATACGCAGTATTTT.

The J gene is TRBJ1-2, the V gene TRBV18, with D hard to call. Germline V gene data show CDR1 as KGHSH and CDR2 as LQKENI. Trimming shortened V by 2 bases and J by 3 bases, and 13 bases separated the two germline ends. CDR3 length equals 15 residues. The CDR3 DNA reads TGTGCCAGCTCACCAGTGCAAGAGCCTTACTATGGCTACACCTTC. Protein sequence: CASSPVQEPYYGYTF.

The chain has TRBV19 and TRBJ2-1; weak D call: TRBD2 (5 bases). CDR1 and CDR2 from the germline V gene are LNHDA and SQIVND (reference sequence). The CDR3 is 16 residues long. Trimming took off 4 bases at V and 4 bases at J, with 17 bases between the two ends. CDR3 sequence: CASSTQRNEVYNEQFF. Here the CDR3 DNA reads TGTGCCAGTAGTACTCAGCGGAACGAGGTGTACAATGAGCAGTTCTTC.

The V and J genes are TRBV19 and TRBJ2-4, with 12 nucleotides matching TRBD1. Germline V gives CDR1 LNHDA, CDR2 SQIVND (reference sequence). Trimming removed 4 bases from V and 6 bases from J; junction bases left unmatched: 10. The CDR3 is made up of 17 amino acids. This CDR3 is CASSTQGQGAISNIQYF. In DNA form, the CDR3 reads TGTGCCAGTAGTACACAGGGACAGGGGGCTATCTCAAACATTCAGTACTTC.

This clone came up once. The V gene is TRBV7-2, the J gene TRBJ2-3; D is ambiguous. V lost 1 base, J lost 2 bases, and 7 bases lay in between. Germline CDR1 reads SGHTA; CDR2 reads FQGNSA. The CDR3 length is 14 residues. DNA of the CDR3: TGTGCCAGCAGCTTAGTAGGCAACACAGATACGCAGTATTTT. Protein sequence: CASSLVGNTDTQYF.

The J gene is TRBJ2-2, the V gene TRBV5-6, with 7 bases aligning to TRBD2. V was pared by 4 bases and J by 7 bases, with 10 bases of the junction left unmatched. The CDR3 has 15 amino acids. The germline gives CDR1 SGHDT, CDR2 YYEEEE. DNA for the CDR3: TGTGCCAGCAGCCTCCGGGGGAGGGCCGTCGGGGAGCTGTTTTTT. Protein sequence: CASSLRGRAVGELFF.

The gene calls are TRBV5-4 and TRBJ2-1; maybe TRBD2 (5 bases). CDR1 is SGHNT and CDR2 is YYREEE in the germline V gene (reference sequence). Deletions cut 2 bases from V and 1 base from J, with 10 bases between. This CDR3 has 15 residues. The chain's CDR3 is CASSFAADSYNEQFF. DNA for the CDR3: TGTGCCAGCAGCTTTGCAGCGGATTCCTACAATGAGCAGTTCTTC.

The DNA of the CDR3 is TGTGCCAGCAGCCAAGAGCTAGCGGGACCTACAGGGGAGCTGTTTTTT. Residues: CASSQELAGPTGELFF. The chain employs TRBV4-2 and TRBJ2-2; TRBD2 matches at 9 bases. There are 16 residues in the CDR3. Germline-derived CDR1 and CDR2 are LGHNA and YNFKEQ. The junction had 7 bases not matched to a gene; V was cut back by 0 bases and J by 8 bases.

The chain combines TRBV5-4 with TRBJ2-1; 7 bases line up with TRBD1. With 2 bases clipped from V and 4 bases from J, the junction kept 3 bases outside the gene matches. Per germline, CDR1 SGHNT and CDR2 YYREEE (reference sequence). This CDR3 is 14 amino acids long. Here the CDR3 DNA reads TGTGCCAGCAGCTTCCAGGGGGTATACAATGAGCAGTTCTTC. Encoded protein: CASSFQGVYNEQFF.

The chain uses TRBV7-8 and TRBJ2-3; D is undetermined. Per germline, CDR1 SGHVS and CDR2 FQNEAQ. Trimming stripped 0 bases from V and 6 bases from J, with 4 bases between. This CDR3 region has 12 residues. This chain's CDR3 is CASSLAHDTQYF. CDR3 sequence (DNA): TGTGCCAGCAGCTTAGCCCATGATACGCAGTATTTT.

A single count supports this clone. The V and J genes are TRBV4-1 and TRBJ1-1; D perhaps matches TRBD1 (5 bases). Germline CDR1 is MGHRA and CDR2 is YSYEKL. CDR3 length equals 17 residues. Trimming took off 4 bases at V and 1 base at J, with 19 bases between the two ends. CDR3 sequence reads: CASSLLRDASGNTEAFF. DNA for the CDR3: TGCGCCAGCAGCCTCCTAAGGGACGCCAGCGGGAACACTGAAGCTTTCTTT.

V is TRBV5-1 and J is TRBJ2-7, with D uncertain. From germline, CDR1 is SGHRS and CDR2 YFSETQ. The CDR3 has 11 residues. Deletions cut 4 bases from V and 6 bases from J, with 8 bases between. The DNA for the CDR3 is TGCGCCAGCAGCCGGAACGGCGAGCAGTACTTC. Translation: CASSRNGEQYF.

This clone was seen once. The V call is TRBV13, the J call TRBJ1-3, with D tentatively TRBD1 (5 bases). V was cut by 1 base and J by 0 bases, with 16 bases left in between. Germline lookup yields CDR1 PRHDT and CDR2 FYEKMQ (reference sequence). CDR3 size: 18 residues. The CDR3 DNA follows: TGTGCCAGCAGCTTAGATTTTCGGACACTGAGCTCTGGAAACACCATATATTTT. Its protein is CASSLDFRTLSSGNTIYF.

The chain recombines TRBV19 with TRBJ1-1; 9 bases align to TRBD1. This CDR3 is 12 amino acids long. CDR1 LNHDA and CDR2 SQIVND come from the germline V gene (reference sequence). Germline trimming cut 8 bases from V and 3 bases from J; bases unmatched to any gene: 1. CDR3 nucleotide sequence: TGTGCCAGTGGGGACAGGGACACTGAAGCTTTCTTT. This translates into CASGDRDTEAFF.

The genes are TRBV7-9 and TRBJ2-7; 8 bases are a match to TRBD1. The germline gives CDR1 SEHNR, CDR2 FQNEAQ (reference sequence). CDR3 length: 15 amino acids. The trim removed 5 bases at V and 8 bases at J, leaving 14 bases unmatched. The CDR3 nucleotides read TGTGCCAGCAGCGAACGGACAGGGATCGGTAAGAAGCAGTACTTC. As protein: CASSERTGIGKKQYF. Full variable domain (outside the CDR3, taken from reference TRBV7-9 and TRBJ2-7): DTGVSQNPRHKITKRGQNVTFRCDPISEHNRLYWYRQTLGQGPEFLTYFQNEAQLEKSRLLSDRFSAERPKGSFSTLEIQRTEQGDSAMYLCASSERTGIGKKQYFGPGTRLTVT.

J is TRBJ2-1 and V is TRBV10-1, with TRBD2 matching over 11 bases. Per the germline V gene, CDR1 is WNHNN and CDR2 is SYGVQD (reference sequence). Germline trimming cut 5 bases from V and 7 bases from J; bases unmatched to any gene: 4. The CDR3 is made up of 14 amino acids. CDR3 DNA: TGCGCCAGCAGTCTTAGCGGGAGGGTTAATGAGCAGTTCTTC. This gives the protein CASSLSGRVNEQFF.

The rearrangement uses TRBV7-2 and TRBJ2-1, with D possibly TRBD2 on 5 matching bases. CDR3 length: 14 amino acids. V gave up 4 bases and J gave up 4 bases, with 11 bases separating them. The germline V gene encodes CDR1 SGHTA and CDR2 FQGNSA. DNA for the CDR3: TGTGCCAGCAGCTGGAGCCCGGGGTACAATGAGCAGTTCTTC. Protein: CASSWSPGYNEQFF.

CDR3 DNA sequence: TGTGCCAGCACCATTCGGGACCCTAACTATGGCTACACCTTC. Amino acids: CASTIRDPNYGYTF. The rearrangement uses TRBV5-6 and TRBJ1-2; D may be TRBD1 (5 bases). Deletions cut 6 bases from V and 0 bases from J, with 12 bases between. Looked up from germline, CDR1 is SGHDT and CDR2 is YYEEEE. CDR3 size: 14 residues.

The chain recombines TRBV5-1 with TRBJ2-1; perhaps TRBD1 as D (5 bases). The CDR3 has 11 amino acids. V lost 0 bases to trimming and J lost 16 bases, with 11 bases between them. Per the germline V gene, CDR1 is SGHRS and CDR2 is YFSETQ. CDR3 sequence reads: CASSLGWGHFF. CDR3 nucleotide sequence: TGCGCCAGCAGCTTGGGTTGGGGCCACTTCTTC.

The CDR3 protein is CASSLARGGEQYF. As DNA, the CDR3 is TGCGCCAGCAGCTTGGCCAGGGGTGGAGAGCAGTACTTC. The rearrangement uses TRBV5-1 and TRBJ2-7, with D possibly being TRBD1 (6 bases). CDR3 length: 13 residues. CDR1 is SGHRS and CDR2 is YFSETQ in the germline V gene. With 0 bases removed from V and 7 bases from J, the gap between germline ends came to 11 bases.

The J gene is TRBJ2-1, the V gene TRBV5-4, with 12 bases aligning to TRBD1. The CDR3 extends over 14 amino acids. Unmatched junction bases numbered 6, after V lost 4 bases and J lost 10 bases. Germline loops: CDR1 SGHNT, CDR2 YYREEE (reference sequence). CDR3 coding DNA: TGTGCCAGCAGCCGCCCCGGGACAGGGGGCGAGCAGTTCTTC. Translated, it gives CASSRPGTGGEQFF.

The J gene is TRBJ2-7, the V gene TRBV27; 8 bases fit TRBD2. In germline, CDR1 is MNHEY, CDR2 SMNVEV (reference sequence). CDR3 length equals 14 residues. Germline trimming cut 3 bases from V and 4 bases from J; bases unmatched to any gene: 5. The CDR3 sequence is CASSFRPGGYEQYF. The CDR3 DNA reads TGTGCCAGCAGTTTCCGGCCGGGAGGGTACGAGCAGTACTTC.

The chain links TRBV25-1 to TRBJ2-1; D uncertain. Trimming removed 0 bases from V and 4 bases from J, with 13 bases in between. Per germline, CDR1 MGHDK and CDR2 SYGVNS. CDR3 length: 16 amino acids. Written as DNA, the CDR3 is TGTGCCAGCAGTGAATATGAGAGTGGAGCTTACAATGAGCAGTTCTTC. It yields the protein CASSEYESGAYNEQFF.

The CDR3 coding sequence is TGTGCCAGCAGCACAGGACAGTTCACTGAAGCTTTCTTT. Translation gives CASSTGQFTEAFF. The V call is TRBV7-9, the J call TRBJ1-1, with D possibly TRBD1 on 6 matching bases. Trimming stripped 5 bases from V and 4 bases from J, with 11 bases between. Germline V CDR1 and CDR2: SEHNR, FQNEAQ (reference sequence). CDR3 length: 13 amino acids.

J is TRBJ2-7 and V is TRBV5-4; 13 nucleotides align to TRBD2. The CDR3 extends over 17 amino acids. V lost 4 bases, J lost 0 bases, and 7 bases stayed unmatched. Looked up from germline, CDR1 is SGHNT and CDR2 is YYREEE (reference sequence). CDR3 region: CASSTTSGRYTSYEQYF. As DNA, the CDR3 is TGTGCCAGCAGCACGACTAGCGGGAGGTACACCTCCTACGAGCAGTACTTC. Together with reference TRBV5-4 and TRBJ2-7, the CDR3 gives the full variable domain: ETGVTQSPTHLIKTRGQQVTLRCSSQSGHNTVSWYQQALGQGPQFIFQYYREEENGRGNFPPRFSGLQFPNYSSELNVNALELDDSALYLCASSTTSGRYTSYEQYFGPGTRLTVT.